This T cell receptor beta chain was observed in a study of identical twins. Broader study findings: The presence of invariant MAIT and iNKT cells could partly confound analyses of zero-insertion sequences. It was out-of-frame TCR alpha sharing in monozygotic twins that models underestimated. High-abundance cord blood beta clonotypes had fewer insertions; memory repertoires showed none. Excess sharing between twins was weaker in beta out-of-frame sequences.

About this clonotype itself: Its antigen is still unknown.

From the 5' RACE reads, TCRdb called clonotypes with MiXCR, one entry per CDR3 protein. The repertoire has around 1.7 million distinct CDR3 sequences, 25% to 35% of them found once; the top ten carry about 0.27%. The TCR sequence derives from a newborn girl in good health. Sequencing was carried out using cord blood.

This chain's CDR3 is CASSYRARSEQYF. The CDR3 coding sequence is TGTGCCAGCTCGTACCGGGCCCGTAGCGAGCAGTACTTC. The J gene is TRBJ2-7, the V gene TRBV18; no clear D. The CDR3 covers 13 residues. Trimming took off 6 bases at V and 6 bases at J, with 15 bases between the two ends. From germline, CDR1 is KGHSH and CDR2 LQKENI.